Included here is one T cell receptor beta chain sequence, with context. Its target is unknown. The entry originates in a study of T-cell memory formation after mild COVID-19. Overall study context: Among the donors, TCR clusters were largely specific to each donor.

Researchers used 5'RACE with constant-segment primers to make TCR alpha and TCR beta cDNA libraries that carry sample barcodes and UMIs. TCRdb reprocessed the 5' RACE reads with MiXCR, giving one entry per CDR3 protein. Of under 350,000 distinct CDR3 sequences detected, roughly 15% appear once; the ten largest clones hold about a fifth. Findings of the study overall: Contracting clones localized mainly to CM and EM when CD4+ and mainly to EMRA when CD8+. Contracting clones from day 15 to 85 showed balanced CD4/CD8; later expanders favored CD4+.

Germline-derived CDR1 and CDR2 are SEHNR and FQNEAQ (reference sequence). Trimming removed 5 bases from V and 6 bases from J; junction bases left unmatched: 7. There are 14 residues in the CDR3. The chain has TRBV7-9 and TRBJ2-4; TRBD2 matches 7 bases. This TCR came from a man in his late teens or twenties who had mild COVID-19 (a few samples of this study predate the infection). Cell type and time point are not known. The specimen was PBMCs or a T cell subset sorted from them (not recorded which). The CDR3 reads CASSPRSGGNIQYF. In nucleotides, the CDR3 is TGTGCCAGCAGCCCTAGGTCGGGGGGAAACATTCAGTACTTC. Complete variable domain (other parts from reference TRBV7-9 and TRBJ2-4): DTGVSQNPRHKITKRGQNVTFRCDPISEHNRLYWYRQTLGQGPEFLTYFQNEAQLEKSRLLSDRFSAERPKGSFSTLEIQRTEQGDSAMYLCASSPRSGGNIQYFGAGTRLSVL.